The present T cell receptor (beta chain) was sequenced within a study of blood T cell repertoires in COVID-19. The method was immunoSEQ multiplex PCR; TCRdb's version includes in-frame clones alone and lacks a portion of them. The sample contains approximately 65,000 clones, about 81% of which appear only once. V was clipped by 6 bases and J by 5 bases; unmatched bases: 6. The CDR3 is 13 residues long. This sequence joins TRBV12-3 or TRBV12-4 and TRBJ2-5; 7 bases are shared with TRBD1. The material sequenced was peripheral blood. The TCR sequence derives from a man older than 75 with acute or convalescent COVID-19. The CDR3 bases are TGTGCCAGCAGACGTACAGGGGTGGAGACCCAGTACTTC. Its translation is CASRRTGVETQYF.